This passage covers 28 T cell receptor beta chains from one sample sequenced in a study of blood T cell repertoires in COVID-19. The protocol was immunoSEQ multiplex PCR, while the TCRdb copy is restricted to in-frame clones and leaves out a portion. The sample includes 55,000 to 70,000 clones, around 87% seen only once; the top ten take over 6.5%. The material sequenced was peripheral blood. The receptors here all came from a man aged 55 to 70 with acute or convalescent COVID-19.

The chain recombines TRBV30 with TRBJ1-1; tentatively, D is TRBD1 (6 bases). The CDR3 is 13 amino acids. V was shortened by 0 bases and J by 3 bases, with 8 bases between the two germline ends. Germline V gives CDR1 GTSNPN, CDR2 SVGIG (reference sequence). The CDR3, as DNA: TGTGCCTGGAGTGTCCAGGGGTACACTGAAGCTTTCTTT. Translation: CAWSVQGYTEAFF.

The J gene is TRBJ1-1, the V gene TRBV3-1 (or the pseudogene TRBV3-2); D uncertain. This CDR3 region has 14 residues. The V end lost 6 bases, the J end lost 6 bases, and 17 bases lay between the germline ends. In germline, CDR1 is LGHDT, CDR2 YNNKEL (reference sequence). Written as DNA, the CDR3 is TGTGCCAGCAGTCACACAGTACCCGGTGCTGAAGCTTTCTTT. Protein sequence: CASSHTVPGAEAFF.

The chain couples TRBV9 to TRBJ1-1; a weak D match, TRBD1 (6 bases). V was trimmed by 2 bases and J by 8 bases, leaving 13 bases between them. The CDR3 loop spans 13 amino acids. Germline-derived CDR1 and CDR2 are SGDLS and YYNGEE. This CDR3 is CASSVTGGREAFF. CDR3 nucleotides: TGTGCCAGCAGCGTTACGGGGGGGCGAGAAGCTTTCTTT.

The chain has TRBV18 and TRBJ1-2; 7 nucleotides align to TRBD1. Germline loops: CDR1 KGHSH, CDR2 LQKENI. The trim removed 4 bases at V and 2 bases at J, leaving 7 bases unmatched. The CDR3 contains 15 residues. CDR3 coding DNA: TGTGCCAGCTCACTCGCGTCACAGGGGAACTATGGCTACACCTTC. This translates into CASSLASQGNYGYTF.

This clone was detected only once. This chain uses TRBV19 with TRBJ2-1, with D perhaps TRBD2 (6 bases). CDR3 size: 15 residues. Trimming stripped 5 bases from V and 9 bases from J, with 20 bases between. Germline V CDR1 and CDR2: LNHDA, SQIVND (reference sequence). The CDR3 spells CASSGGVSTYGEQFF. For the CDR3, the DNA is TGTGCCAGTAGTGGAGGGGTCTCCACCTACGGTGAGCAGTTCTTC.

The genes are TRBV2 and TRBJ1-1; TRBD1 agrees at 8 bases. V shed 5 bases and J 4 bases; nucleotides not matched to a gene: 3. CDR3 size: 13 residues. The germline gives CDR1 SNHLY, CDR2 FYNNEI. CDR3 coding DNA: TGTGCCAGCAGTTATACAGGGGGCACTGAAGCTTTCTTT. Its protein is CASSYTGGTEAFF.

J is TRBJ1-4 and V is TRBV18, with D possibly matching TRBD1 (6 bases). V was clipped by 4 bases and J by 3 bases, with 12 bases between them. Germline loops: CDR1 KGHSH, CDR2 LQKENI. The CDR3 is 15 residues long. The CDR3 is CASSRTGSPNEKLFF. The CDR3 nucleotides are TGTGCCAGCTCACGAACAGGGAGCCCTAATGAAAAACTGTTTTTT.

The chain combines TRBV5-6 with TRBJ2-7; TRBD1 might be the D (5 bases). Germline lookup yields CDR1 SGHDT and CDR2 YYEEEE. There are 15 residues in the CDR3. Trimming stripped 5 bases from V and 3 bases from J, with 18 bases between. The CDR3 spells CASSRARDPIYEQYF. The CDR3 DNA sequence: TGTGCCAGCAGTCGAGCCAGGGATCCCATCTACGAGCAGTACTTC.

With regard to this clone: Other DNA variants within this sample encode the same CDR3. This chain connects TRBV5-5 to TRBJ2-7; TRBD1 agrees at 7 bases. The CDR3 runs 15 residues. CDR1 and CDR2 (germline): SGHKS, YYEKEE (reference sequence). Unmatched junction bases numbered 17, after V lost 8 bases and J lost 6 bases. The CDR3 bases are TGTGCCAGTAGCCCGCGACCGGACAGGTCGAGCGAGCAGTACTTC. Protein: CASSPRPDRSSEQYF.

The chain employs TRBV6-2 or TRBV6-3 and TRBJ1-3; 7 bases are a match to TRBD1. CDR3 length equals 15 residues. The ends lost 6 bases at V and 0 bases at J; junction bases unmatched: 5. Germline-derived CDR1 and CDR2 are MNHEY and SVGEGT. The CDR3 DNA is TGTGCCAGCAGCCGTCGGGACAGCTCTGGAAACACCATATATTTT. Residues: CASSRRDSSGNTIYF.

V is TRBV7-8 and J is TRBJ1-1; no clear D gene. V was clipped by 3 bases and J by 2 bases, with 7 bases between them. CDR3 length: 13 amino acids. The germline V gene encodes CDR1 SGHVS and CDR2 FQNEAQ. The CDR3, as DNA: TGTGCCAGCAGCTTGTCAGGCAACACTGAAGCTTTCTTT. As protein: CASSLSGNTEAFF.

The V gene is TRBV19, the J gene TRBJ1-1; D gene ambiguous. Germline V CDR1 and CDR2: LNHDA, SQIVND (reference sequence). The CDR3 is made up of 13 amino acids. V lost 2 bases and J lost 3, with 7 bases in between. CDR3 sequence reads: CASSIRGYTEAFF. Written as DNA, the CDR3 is TGTGCCAGTAGTATACGGGGATACACTGAAGCTTTCTTT.

CDR3 in amino acids: CASSETGNYGYTF. CDR3 in DNA: TGCGCCAGCAGCGAGACAGGGAACTATGGCTACACCTTC. The chain uses TRBV10-1 and TRBJ1-2; TRBD1 matches at 7 bases. Germline CDR1 and CDR2: WNHNN and SYGVQD (reference sequence). Trimming took 6 bases from V and 2 from J; bases not matched to a gene: 3. This CDR3 contains 13 residues.

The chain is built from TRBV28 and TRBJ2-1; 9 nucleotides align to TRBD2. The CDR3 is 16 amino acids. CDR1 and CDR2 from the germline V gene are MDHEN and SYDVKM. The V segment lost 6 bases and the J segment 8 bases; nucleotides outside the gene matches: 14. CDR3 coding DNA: TGTGCCAGCAGCCCTACCACAGCGGGGGGCAGCTATGAGCAGTTCTTC. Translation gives CASSPTTAGGSYEQFF.

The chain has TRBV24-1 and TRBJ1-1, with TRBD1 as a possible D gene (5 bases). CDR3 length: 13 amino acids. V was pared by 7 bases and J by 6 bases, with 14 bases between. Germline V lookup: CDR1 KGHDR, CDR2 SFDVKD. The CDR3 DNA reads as TGTGCCACCAGGCGGACACCAGCCGCTGAAGCTTTCTTT. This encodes CATRRTPAAEAFF.

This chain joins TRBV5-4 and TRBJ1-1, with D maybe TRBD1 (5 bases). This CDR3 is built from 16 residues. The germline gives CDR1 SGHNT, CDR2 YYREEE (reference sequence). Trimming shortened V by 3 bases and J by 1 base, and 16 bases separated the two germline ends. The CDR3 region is CASSSSLGARNTEAFF. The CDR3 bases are TGTGCCAGCAGCTCCTCCCTTGGGGCGCGGAACACTGAAGCTTTCTTT.

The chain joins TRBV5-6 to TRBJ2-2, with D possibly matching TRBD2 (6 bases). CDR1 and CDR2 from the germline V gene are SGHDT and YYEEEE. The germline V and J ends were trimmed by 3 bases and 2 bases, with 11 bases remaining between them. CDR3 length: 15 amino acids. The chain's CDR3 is CASSWPEGNTGELFF. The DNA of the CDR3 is TGTGCCAGCAGCTGGCCGGAGGGTAACACCGGGGAGCTGTTTTTT.

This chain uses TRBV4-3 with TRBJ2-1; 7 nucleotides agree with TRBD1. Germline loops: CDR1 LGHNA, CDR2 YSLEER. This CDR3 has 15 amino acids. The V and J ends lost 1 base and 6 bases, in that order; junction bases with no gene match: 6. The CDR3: CASSQAETGINEQFF. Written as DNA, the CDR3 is TGCGCCAGCAGCCAAGCCGAGACAGGGATCAATGAGCAGTTCTTC.

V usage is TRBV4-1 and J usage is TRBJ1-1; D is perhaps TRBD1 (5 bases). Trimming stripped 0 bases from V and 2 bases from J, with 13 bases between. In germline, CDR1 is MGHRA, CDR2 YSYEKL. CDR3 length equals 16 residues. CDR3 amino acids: CASSQDLQVLNTEAFF. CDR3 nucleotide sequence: TGCGCCAGCAGCCAAGATCTACAGGTACTTAACACTGAAGCTTTCTTT.

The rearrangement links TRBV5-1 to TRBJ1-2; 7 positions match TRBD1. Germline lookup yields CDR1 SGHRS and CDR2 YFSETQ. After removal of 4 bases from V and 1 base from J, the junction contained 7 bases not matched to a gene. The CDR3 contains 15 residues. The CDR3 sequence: CASSQGTENNYGYTF. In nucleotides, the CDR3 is TGCGCCAGCAGCCAAGGGACAGAGAATAACTATGGCTACACCTTC.

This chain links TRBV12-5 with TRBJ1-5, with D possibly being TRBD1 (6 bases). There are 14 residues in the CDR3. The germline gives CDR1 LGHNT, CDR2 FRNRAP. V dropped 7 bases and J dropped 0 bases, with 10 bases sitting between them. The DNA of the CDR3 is TGTGCTAGTGTCTCCAGGGGTAGCAATCAGCCCCAGCATTTT. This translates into CASVSRGSNQPQHF.

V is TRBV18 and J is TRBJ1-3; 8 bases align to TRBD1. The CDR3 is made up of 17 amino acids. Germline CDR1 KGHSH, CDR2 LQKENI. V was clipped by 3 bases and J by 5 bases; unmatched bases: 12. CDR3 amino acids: CASSPISGGDRRNTIYF. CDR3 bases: TGTGCCAGCTCACCGATCTCAGGTGGGGACAGGAGAAACACCATATATTTT.

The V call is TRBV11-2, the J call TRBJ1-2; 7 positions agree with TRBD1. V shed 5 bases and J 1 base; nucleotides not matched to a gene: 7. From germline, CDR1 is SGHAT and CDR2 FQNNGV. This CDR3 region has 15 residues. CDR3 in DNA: TGTGCCAGCAGCCCTGGGACAGTCAGTAACTATGGCTACACCTTC. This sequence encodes CASSPGTVSNYGYTF.

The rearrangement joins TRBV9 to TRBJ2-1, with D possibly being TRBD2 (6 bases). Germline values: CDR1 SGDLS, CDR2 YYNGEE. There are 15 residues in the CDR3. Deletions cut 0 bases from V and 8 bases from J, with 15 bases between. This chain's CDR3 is CASSVEDSGLHEQFF. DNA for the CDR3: TGTGCCAGCAGCGTAGAGGATAGCGGCCTCCATGAGCAGTTCTTC.

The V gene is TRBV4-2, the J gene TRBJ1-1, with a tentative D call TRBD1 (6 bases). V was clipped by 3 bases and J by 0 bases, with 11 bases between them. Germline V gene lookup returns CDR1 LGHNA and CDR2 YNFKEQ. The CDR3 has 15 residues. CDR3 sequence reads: CASSHAGEMNTEAFF. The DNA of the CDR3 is TGTGCCAGCAGCCACGCAGGGGAGATGAACACTGAAGCTTTCTTT.

The CDR3 sequence is CASSPSGGAGDTQYF. In DNA form, the CDR3 reads TGTGCCAGCAGCCCTAGCGGGGGGGCCGGCGATACGCAGTATTTT. V gene TRBV5-4 combines with J gene TRBJ2-3, with TRBD2 matching over 12 bases. The CDR3 is 15 residues long. The V gene end was trimmed by 4 bases and the J gene end by 6 bases; junction bases not matched to a gene: 6. Germline V gene data show CDR1 as SGHNT and CDR2 as YYREEE (reference sequence).

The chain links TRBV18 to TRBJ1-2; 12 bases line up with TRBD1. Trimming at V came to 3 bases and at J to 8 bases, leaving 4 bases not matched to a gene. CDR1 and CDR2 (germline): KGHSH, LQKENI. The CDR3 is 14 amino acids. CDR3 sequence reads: CASSPGQGANGYTF. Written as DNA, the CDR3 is TGTGCCAGCTCACCGGGACAGGGGGCAAACGGCTACACCTTC.

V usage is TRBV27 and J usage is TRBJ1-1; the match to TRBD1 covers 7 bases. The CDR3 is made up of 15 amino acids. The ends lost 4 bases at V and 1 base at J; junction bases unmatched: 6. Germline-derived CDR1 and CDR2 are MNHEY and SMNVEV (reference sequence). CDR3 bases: TGTGCCAGCAGTTCCGGGACAGTATCGAACACTGAAGCTTTCTTT. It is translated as CASSSGTVSNTEAFF.